Below are 17 T cell receptor beta chains sequenced from a single sample in a study of cytomegalovirus exposure and HLA in healthy donors. With 60 Vbeta and 13 Jbeta primers, the PCR was carried out. Method: immunoSEQ multiplex PCR; TCRdb's copy keeps in-frame clones and lacks some. Here the sample spans over 100,000 clones, about 74% being singletons. The specimen was PBMCs. Receptors originate from a man aged 35 to 55 in good health and CMV-seropositive.

The chain joins TRBV6-4 to TRBJ2-3; 9 bases agree with TRBD2. The CDR3 is made up of 15 amino acids. The V gene end was trimmed by 4 bases and the J gene end by 1 base; junction bases not matched to a gene: 3. CDR1 MRHNA and CDR2 SNTAGT come from the germline V gene. CDR3: CASSAASGGTDTQYF. CDR3 nucleotide sequence: TGTGCCAGCAGTGCCGCTAGCGGGGGCACAGATACGCAGTATTTT.

This clone occurred once. Here the CDR3 reads CAISESGDEQYF. Written as DNA, the CDR3 is TGTGCCATCAGTGAGTCAGGGGACGAGCAGTACTTC. V and J are TRBV10-3 and TRBJ2-7, with TRBD1 as a possible D gene (5 bases). V shed 0 bases and J shed 5 bases, with 5 bases lying between them. The germline CDR1 and CDR2 sequences are ENHRY and SYGVKD. The CDR3 length is 12 residues.

The gene calls are TRBV7-8 and TRBJ2-3, with D possibly TRBD2 on 6 matching bases. V was trimmed by 7 bases and J by 0 bases, leaving 14 bases between them. The CDR3 length is 15 residues. Germline V lookup: CDR1 SGHVS, CDR2 FQNEAQ. This chain's CDR3 is CASTHELASTDTQYF. In DNA, the CDR3 is TGTGCCAGCACCCACGAACTAGCTAGCACAGATACGCAGTATTTT.

The V call is TRBV10-1, the J call TRBJ1-2, with a weak D call TRBD1 (5 bases). This CDR3 spans 13 amino acids. Germline CDR1 is WNHNN and CDR2 is SYGVQD (reference sequence). V dropped 5 bases and J dropped 2 bases, with 9 bases sitting between them. As DNA, the CDR3 is TGCGCCAGCAGTCGACAGCAAAACTATGGCTACACCTTC. The encoded protein is CASSRQQNYGYTF.

The chain recombines TRBV19 with TRBJ2-7, with a tentative D call TRBD1 (5 bases). The CDR3 runs 15 residues. The V end was cut by 5 bases, the J end by 2 bases, with 16 bases between. Germline values: CDR1 LNHDA, CDR2 SQIVND (reference sequence). CDR3 loop: CASSPALVDTYEQYF. CDR3 coding DNA: TGTGCCAGTAGTCCTGCGTTGGTGGACACCTACGAGCAGTACTTC.

The J gene is TRBJ2-1, the V gene TRBV10-3; a possible D gene is TRBD1 (6 bases). V lost 10 bases to trimming and J lost 7 bases, with 17 bases between them. The CDR3 length is 13 residues. The germline V gene encodes CDR1 ENHRY and CDR2 SYGVKD. CDR3: CATTTRTENEQFF. The CDR3 DNA sequence: TGTGCCACGACGACCAGGACAGAGAATGAGCAGTTCTTC.

This clone appeared once. This chain links TRBV5-4 with TRBJ1-1; a possible D gene is TRBD1 (5 bases). The CDR3 sequence is 14 residues long. Germline V CDR1 and CDR2: SGHNT, YYREEE (reference sequence). Trimming pared 4 bases from V and 0 bases from J, leaving 10 bases between. In DNA, the CDR3 is TGTGCCAGCAGCCTGGACATGATGAACACTGAAGCTTTCTTT. It specifies CASSLDMMNTEAFF.

This clone was observed a few times. The chain is built from TRBV7-7 and TRBJ2-5; a weak D match, TRBD1 (6 bases). V gave up 5 bases and J gave up 1 base, with 14 bases separating them. CDR1 is SSHAT, CDR2 FNYEAQ, per germline (reference sequence). The CDR3 is 15 amino acids. The CDR3 loop is CASSPRADSQETQYF. In DNA form, the CDR3 reads TGTGCCAGCAGCCCCAGGGCGGACAGCCAAGAGACCCAGTACTTC.

V gene TRBV5-1 combines with J gene TRBJ1-2; D gene ambiguous. The V end lost 1 base, the J end lost 2 bases, and 6 bases lay between the germline ends. From germline, CDR1 is SGHRS and CDR2 YFSETQ. CDR3 length equals 13 residues. The CDR3 DNA sequence: TGCGCCAGCAGCTTGTCACAAAACTATGGCTACACCTTC. It specifies CASSLSQNYGYTF.

The chain recombines TRBV7-2 with TRBJ1-2, with 7 bases lining up with TRBD1. The trim removed 0 bases at V and 7 bases at J, leaving 2 bases unmatched. From germline, CDR1 is SGHTA and CDR2 FQGNSA. This CDR3 comprises 13 residues. The CDR3 spells CASSLAQGGGYTF. CDR3 coding DNA: TGTGCCAGCAGCTTAGCCCAGGGGGGTGGCTACACCTTC.

This sequence joins TRBV5-1 and TRBJ2-3; 11 bases map to TRBD2. The CDR3 spans 16 residues. V was clipped by 4 bases and J by 3 bases; unmatched bases: 7. CDR1 and CDR2 (germline): SGHRS, YFSETQ. CDR3 nucleotide sequence: TGCGCCAGCAGCCCACTAGCGGGAGTCGAGACAGATACGCAGTATTTT. Amino acid sequence: CASSPLAGVETDTQYF.

The chain carries TRBV19 and TRBJ1-2; D is possibly TRBD1 (6 bases). This CDR3 spans 14 amino acids. V was pared by 3 bases and J by 2 bases, with 10 bases between. Germline V gene data show CDR1 as LNHDA and CDR2 as SQIVND (reference sequence). In DNA, the CDR3 is TGTGCCAGTAGTATCCCCGGACAGAACTATGGCTACACCTTC. This sequence encodes CASSIPGQNYGYTF.

The rearrangement uses TRBV4-1 and TRBJ2-1, with TRBD2 identical over 9 bases. J gave up 5 bases and V 3 bases, and 5 bases lay outside the gene matches. CDR1 and CDR2 (germline): MGHRA, YSYEKL. This CDR3 spans 15 amino acids. The CDR3 region is CASSHEREVDNEQFF. CDR3 coding DNA: TGCGCCAGCAGCCATGAGCGGGAGGTGGACAATGAGCAGTTCTTC.

The chain employs TRBV2 and TRBJ1-1; D gene uncertain. Trimming took off 8 bases at V and 5 bases at J, with 12 bases between the two ends. There are 12 residues in the CDR3. The V gene's germline CDR1 is SNHLY and CDR2 FYNNEI. CDR3 DNA sequence: TGTGCCAGCCGCCCCAGGATAACTGAAGCTTTCTTT. Translation gives CASRPRITEAFF.

This rearrangement joins TRBV19 to TRBJ2-6, with 7 bases that match TRBD1. Germline lookup yields CDR1 LNHDA and CDR2 SQIVND (reference sequence). The CDR3 spans 16 residues. V was clipped by 7 bases and J by 3 bases; unmatched bases: 9. The CDR3 here is CASNPDRSGGANVLTF. In DNA form, the CDR3 reads TGTGCCAGTAACCCGGACAGGTCGGGTGGGGCCAACGTCCTGACTTTC. The variable domain in full, with the rest retrieved from reference TRBV19 and TRBJ2-6, is DGGITQSPKYLFRKEGQNVTLSCEQNLNHDAMYWYRQDPGQGLRLIYYSQIVNDFQKGDIAEGYSVSREKKESFPLTVTSAQKNPTAFYLCASNPDRSGGANVLTFGAGSRLTVL.

The chain carries TRBV28 and TRBJ1-1, with a tentative D call TRBD1 (5 bases). The CDR3 has 14 amino acids. V lost 6 bases to trimming and J lost 7 bases, with 18 bases between them. CDR1 and CDR2 from the germline V gene are MDHEN and SYDVKM. Here the CDR3 reads CASSPRQVGGEAFF. CDR3 DNA sequence: TGTGCCAGCAGCCCAAGGCAGGTGGGGGGTGAAGCTTTCTTT. The variable domain in full, with the rest retrieved from reference TRBV28 and TRBJ1-1, is DVKVTQSSRYLVKRTGEKVFLECVQDMDHENMFWYRQDPGLGLRLIYFSYDVKMKEKGDIPEGYSVSREKKERFSLILESASTNQTSMYLCASSPRQVGGEAFFGQGTRLTVV.

This chain uses TRBV5-1 with TRBJ1-5, with TRBD1 matching 7 bases. Looked up from germline, CDR1 is SGHRS and CDR2 is YFSETQ. J gave up 6 bases and V 4 bases, and 7 bases lay outside the gene matches. The CDR3 consists of 14 residues. The CDR3 nucleotides read TGCGCCAGCAGCCTCGTCCCAGGGGGTCAGCCCCAGCATTTT. Translating it yields CASSLVPGGQPQHF.